This entry lists 16 T cell receptor beta chains sequenced from one sample in a study of PD-1 blockade in classical Hodgkin lymphoma. The assay was immunoSEQ multiplex PCR, and TCRdb's table has in-frame clones only and misses some. Of fewer than 30,000 clones listed, roughly 82% were seen once; the top ten hold 11%. Patients all relapsed after autologous stem cell transplantation, and there was variation in brentuximab vedotin exposure. The specimen comprised peripheral blood mononuclear cells (PBMCs), sampled before the second cycle of nivolumab. These receptors were obtained from a human donor with classical Hodgkin lymphoma.

The chain joins TRBV19 to TRBJ1-1; 7 nucleotides agree with TRBD1. The CDR3 spans 14 residues. Germline loops: CDR1 LNHDA, CDR2 SQIVND (reference sequence). V lost 7 bases to trimming and J lost 4 bases; unmatched junction nucleotides: 9. CDR3 amino acids: CASKVGRGFTEAFF. The CDR3 bases are TGTGCCAGTAAGGTAGGCAGGGGGTTCACTGAAGCTTTCTTT.

This chain links TRBV7-8 with TRBJ1-4, with TRBD1 matching over 8 bases. Looked up from germline, CDR1 is SGHVS and CDR2 is FQNEAQ. This CDR3 comprises 15 residues. J was trimmed by 5 bases and V by 1 base; bases with no gene match: 3. The CDR3 here is CASSLGGQENEKLFF. The CDR3 bases are TGTGCCAGCAGCTTAGGGGGACAGGAAAATGAAAAACTGTTTTTT.

In DNA, the CDR3 is TGTGCCAGCAGCTTGAATAGACAGGGGGCGATCGGTGGCTACACCTTC. It codes for CASSLNRQGAIGGYTF. The V call is TRBV5-8, the J call TRBJ1-2; 10 bases are shared with TRBD1. This CDR3 spans 16 amino acids. V lost 1 base to trimming and J lost 7 bases; unmatched junction nucleotides: 10. The germline V gene has CDR1 SGHTS and CDR2 YDEGEE.

The chain couples TRBV10-3 to TRBJ2-5; tentative D call: TRBD1 (5 bases). This CDR3 region has 15 residues. Germline CDR1 is ENHRY and CDR2 is SYGVKD. V was pared by 0 bases and J by 5 bases, with 13 bases between. The CDR3 is CAISESTKSGETQYF. CDR3 DNA sequence: TGTGCCATCAGTGAGTCGACAAAATCAGGGGAGACCCAGTACTTC.

The V call is TRBV9, the J call TRBJ1-5, with D perhaps matching TRBD1 (5 bases). The germline CDR1 and CDR2 sequences are SGDLS and YYNGEE. This CDR3 comprises 19 residues. Trimming pared 2 bases from V and 4 bases from J, leaving 25 bases between. CDR3 sequence (DNA): TGTGCCAGCAGCGTTCTGACAGCTCTCCCGACCCCCTCTAATCAGCCCCAGCATTTT. Protein product: CASSVLTALPTPSNQPQHF. The full variable domain, in which reference TRBV9 and TRBJ1-5 provide the parts outside the CDR3, is DSGVTQTPKHLITATGQRVTLRCSPRSGDLSVYWYQQSLDQGLQFLIQYYNGEERAKGNILERFSAQQFPDLHSELNLSSLELGDSALYFCASSVLTALPTPSNQPQHFGDGTRLSIL.

V usage is TRBV5-6 and J usage is TRBJ2-1; perhaps TRBD1 as D (6 bases). Trimming shortened V by 3 bases and J by 8 bases, and 24 bases separated the two germline ends. Germline CDR1 reads SGHDT; CDR2 reads YYEEEE. CDR3 length: 17 amino acids. The DNA for the CDR3 is TGTGCCAGCAGCTCGAGCATGTTTGCACAGGGTGTGGATGAGCAGTTCTTC. Translating it yields CASSSSMFAQGVDEQFF.

The chain links TRBV18 to TRBJ2-1; no clear D. V dropped 0 bases and J dropped 6 bases, with 3 bases sitting between them. Per the germline V gene, CDR1 is KGHSH and CDR2 is LQKENI. The CDR3 sequence is 12 residues long. The CDR3 spells CASSPPTNEQFF. The CDR3 DNA is TGTGCCAGCTCACCACCAACCAATGAGCAGTTCTTC.

The CDR3 DNA reads TGTGCCAGCAGTTCTAGTATGAACACTGAAGCTTTCTTT. As protein: CASSSSMNTEAFF. The J gene is TRBJ1-1, the V gene TRBV5-6, with unresolved D. From germline, CDR1 is SGHDT and CDR2 YYEEEE. This CDR3 spans 13 amino acids. The V and J ends lost 5 bases and 0 bases respectively, with 8 bases between them.

The chain employs TRBV7-9 and TRBJ2-1; D remains ambiguous. V lost 3 bases and J lost 4, with 10 bases in between. Germline CDR1 reads SEHNR; CDR2 reads FQNEAQ (reference sequence). The CDR3 has 14 residues. The chain's CDR3 is CASSFATPYNEQFF. The CDR3 nucleotides are TGTGCCAGCAGCTTCGCGACACCTTACAATGAGCAGTTCTTC.

This clone was detected a few times. The rearrangement joins TRBV20-1 to TRBJ1-2; D ambiguous. Deletions cut 3 bases from V and 8 bases from J, with 10 bases between. The CDR3 runs 11 residues. Germline CDR1 reads DFQATT; CDR2 reads SNEGSKA (reference sequence). CDR3 loop: CSASVHPGYTF. Written as DNA, the CDR3 is TGCAGTGCTAGTGTTCACCCCGGCTACACCTTC.

The J gene is TRBJ1-2, the V gene TRBV7-9; possible D gene TRBD1, 6 bases. The CDR3 loop spans 14 amino acids. The V gene's germline CDR1 is SEHNR and CDR2 FQNEAQ (reference sequence). V lost 5 bases and J lost 8, with 18 bases in between. The DNA for the CDR3 is TGTGCCAGCAGCGGACCCCGGGGGCGCTTGGGCTACACCTTC. It translates to CASSGPRGRLGYTF. The full variable domain, in which reference TRBV7-9 and TRBJ1-2 provide the parts outside the CDR3, is DTGVSQNPRHKITKRGQNVTFRCDPISEHNRLYWYRQTLGQGPEFLTYFQNEAQLEKSRLLSDRFSAERPKGSFSTLEIQRTEQGDSAMYLCASSGPRGRLGYTFGSGTRLTVV.

V gene TRBV14 combines with J gene TRBJ2-2; a weak D match, TRBD2 (5 bases). With 0 bases removed from V and 9 bases from J, the gap between germline ends came to 11 bases. The CDR3 loop spans 14 amino acids. Germline V gives CDR1 SGHDN, CDR2 FVKESK. In DNA, the CDR3 is TGTGCCAGCAGCCAAGATCGGGGATGGCGGGAGCTGTTTTTT. Its translation: CASSQDRGWRELFF. Complete variable domain (other parts from reference TRBV14 and TRBJ2-2): EAGVTQFPSHSVIEKGQTVTLRCDPISGHDNLYWYRRVMGKEIKFLLHFVKESKQDESGMPNNRFLAERTGGTYSTLKVQPAELEDSGVYFCASSQDRGWRELFFGEGSRLTVL.

J is TRBJ2-5 and V is TRBV20-1, with no clear D. Trimming took off 7 bases at V and 5 bases at J, with 8 bases between the two ends. This CDR3 contains 10 residues. Germline V gene lookup returns CDR1 DFQATT and CDR2 SNEGSKA (reference sequence). The CDR3 DNA is TGCAGTGTGTACCGGGAGACCCAGTACTTC. It translates to CSVYRETQYF.

In its sample, this clone was seen a few times. The J gene is TRBJ1-6, the V gene TRBV27; no firm D call. V lost 5 bases, J lost 0 bases, and 11 bases lay in between. The CDR3 loop spans 16 amino acids. Per germline, CDR1 MNHEY and CDR2 SMNVEV (reference sequence). CDR3 DNA sequence: TGTGCCAGCAGTGCCTACCCGAGCTCCTATAATTCACCCCTCCACTTT. Its protein is CASSAYPSSYNSPLHF.

The chain links TRBV15 to TRBJ2-2; TRBD1 agrees at 7 bases. The CDR3 contains 15 residues. The junction had 14 bases not matched to a gene; V was cut back by 9 bases and J by 7 bases. CDR1 LNHNV and CDR2 YYDKDF come from the germline V gene (reference sequence). The CDR3 sequence is CATSQRRGPIGELFF. In DNA, the CDR3 is TGTGCCACTTCCCAAAGAAGGGGGCCGATCGGGGAGCTGTTTTTT.

The chain recombines TRBV10-3 with TRBJ1-3, with D possibly TRBD1 on 6 matching bases. The CDR3 has 16 amino acids. Germline V gene sequence: CDR1 ENHRY, CDR2 SYGVKD. V lost 11 bases and J lost 0, with 20 bases in between. In DNA, the CDR3 is TGTGCCGTCCTGAACCCGGGGGCCCGCTCTGGAAACACCATATATTTT. As protein: CAVLNPGARSGNTIYF.